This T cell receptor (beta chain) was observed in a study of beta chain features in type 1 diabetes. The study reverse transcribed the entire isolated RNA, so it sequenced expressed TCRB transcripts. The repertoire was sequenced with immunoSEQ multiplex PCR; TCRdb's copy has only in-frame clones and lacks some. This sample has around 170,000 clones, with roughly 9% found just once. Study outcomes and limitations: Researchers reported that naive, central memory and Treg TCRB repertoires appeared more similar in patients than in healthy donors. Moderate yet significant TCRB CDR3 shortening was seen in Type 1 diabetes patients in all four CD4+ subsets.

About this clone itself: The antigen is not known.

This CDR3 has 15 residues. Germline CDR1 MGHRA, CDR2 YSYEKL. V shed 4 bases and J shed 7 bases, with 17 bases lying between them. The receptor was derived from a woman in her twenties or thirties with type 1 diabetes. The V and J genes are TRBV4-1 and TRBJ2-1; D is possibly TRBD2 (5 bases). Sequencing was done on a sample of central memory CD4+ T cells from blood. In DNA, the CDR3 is TGCGCCAGCAGCCCCTATGAGGGCCGGAGGAATGAGCAGTTCTTC. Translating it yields CASSPYEGRRNEQFF.